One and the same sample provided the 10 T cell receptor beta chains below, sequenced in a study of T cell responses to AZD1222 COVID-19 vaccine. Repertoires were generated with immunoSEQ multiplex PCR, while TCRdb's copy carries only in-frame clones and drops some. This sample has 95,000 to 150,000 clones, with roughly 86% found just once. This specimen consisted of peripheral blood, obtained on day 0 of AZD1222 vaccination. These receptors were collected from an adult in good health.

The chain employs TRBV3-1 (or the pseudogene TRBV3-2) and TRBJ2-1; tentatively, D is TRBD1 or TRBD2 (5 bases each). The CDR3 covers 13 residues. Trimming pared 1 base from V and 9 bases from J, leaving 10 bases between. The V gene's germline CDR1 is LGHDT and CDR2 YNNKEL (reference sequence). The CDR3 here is CASSQAGASEQFF. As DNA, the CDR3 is TGTGCCAGCAGCCAAGCCGGGGCTAGTGAGCAGTTCTTC.

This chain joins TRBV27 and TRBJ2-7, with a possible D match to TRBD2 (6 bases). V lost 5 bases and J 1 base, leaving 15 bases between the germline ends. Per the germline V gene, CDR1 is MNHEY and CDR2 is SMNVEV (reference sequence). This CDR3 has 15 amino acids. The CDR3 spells CASSVTPGLSYEQYF. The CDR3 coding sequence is TGTGCCAGCAGTGTAACCCCGGGACTTTCCTACGAGCAGTACTTC.

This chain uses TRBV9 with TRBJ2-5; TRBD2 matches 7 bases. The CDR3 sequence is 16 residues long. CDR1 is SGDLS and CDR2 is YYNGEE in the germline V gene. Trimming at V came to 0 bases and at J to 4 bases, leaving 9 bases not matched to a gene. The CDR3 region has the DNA TGTGCCAGCAGCGTAGGTGGCGGGAGATTCGGAGAGACCCAGTACTTC. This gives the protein CASSVGGGRFGETQYF.

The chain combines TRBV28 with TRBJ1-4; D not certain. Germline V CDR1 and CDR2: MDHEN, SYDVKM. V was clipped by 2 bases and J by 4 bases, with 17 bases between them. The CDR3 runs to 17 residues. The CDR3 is CASSLPVHQAGNEKLFF. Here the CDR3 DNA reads TGTGCCAGCAGTTTACCGGTCCACCAGGCGGGTAATGAAAAACTGTTTTTT.

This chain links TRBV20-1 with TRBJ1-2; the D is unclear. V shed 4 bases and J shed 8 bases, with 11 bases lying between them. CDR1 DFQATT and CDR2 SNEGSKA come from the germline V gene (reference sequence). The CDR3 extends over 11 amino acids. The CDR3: CSATGPSGYTF. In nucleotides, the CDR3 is TGCAGTGCTACCGGCCCCAGCGGCTACACCTTC.

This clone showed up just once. CDR3: CASSVTSLSNEQFF. The CDR3 bases are TGTGCCAGCAGCGTCACTAGCTTGAGCAATGAGCAGTTCTTC. This chain connects TRBV9 to TRBJ2-1; D is perhaps TRBD2 (6 bases). Germline CDR1 reads SGDLS; CDR2 reads YYNGEE. The CDR3 has 14 residues. V was shortened by 2 bases and J by 6 bases, with 12 bases between the two germline ends.

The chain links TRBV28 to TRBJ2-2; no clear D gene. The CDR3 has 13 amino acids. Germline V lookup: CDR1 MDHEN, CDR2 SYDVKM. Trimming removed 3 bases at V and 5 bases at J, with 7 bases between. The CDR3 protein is CASSFTDTGELFF. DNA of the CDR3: TGTGCCAGCAGTTTCACAGATACCGGGGAGCTGTTTTTT. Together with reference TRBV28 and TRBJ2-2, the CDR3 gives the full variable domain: DVKVTQSSRYLVKRTGEKVFLECVQDMDHENMFWYRQDPGLGLRLIYFSYDVKMKEKGDIPEGYSVSREKKERFSLILESASTNQTSMYLCASSFTDTGELFFGEGSRLTVL.

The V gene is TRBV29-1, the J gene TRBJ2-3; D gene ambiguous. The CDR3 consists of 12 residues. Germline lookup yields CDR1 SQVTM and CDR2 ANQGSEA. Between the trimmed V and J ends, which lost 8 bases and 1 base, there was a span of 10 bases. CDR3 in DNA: TGCAGCTCAGCCCCCCGCACAGATACGCAGTATTTT. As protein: CSSAPRTDTQYF.

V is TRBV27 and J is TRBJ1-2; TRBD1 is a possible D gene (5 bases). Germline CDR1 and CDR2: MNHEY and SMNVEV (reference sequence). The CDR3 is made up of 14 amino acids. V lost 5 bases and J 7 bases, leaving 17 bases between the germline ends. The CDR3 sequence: CASSQSAGQGGYTF. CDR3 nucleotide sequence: TGTGCCAGCAGTCAATCCGCCGGACAAGGTGGCTACACCTTC.

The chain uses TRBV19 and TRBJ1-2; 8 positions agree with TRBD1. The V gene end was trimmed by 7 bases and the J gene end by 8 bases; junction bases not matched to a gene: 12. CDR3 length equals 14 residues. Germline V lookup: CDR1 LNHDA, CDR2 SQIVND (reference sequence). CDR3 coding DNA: TGTGCCAGTACCACGCGGACAGGGCGTTACGGCTACACCTTC. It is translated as CASTTRTGRYGYTF.